This T cell receptor beta chain was observed in a study of blood T cell repertoires in COVID-19. Study-level information: Specimens from acute and convalescent COVID-19 originated in the United States, Italy and Spain. The cDNA or gDNA used as material had been derived from T cells, B-cell-depleted T cells, or PBMCs.

The germline CDR1 and CDR2 sequences are MNHEY and SVGAGI. The CDR3 runs to 13 residues. V lost 6 bases, J lost 0 bases, and 3 bases lay in between. Authors' processing steps: Scientists estimated how many nucleated cells there were by amplifying reference gene primers. Profiling relied on immunoSEQ multiplex PCR, and the TCRdb table lists in-frame clones only, not all of them. Clonal size and the V and J genes are those of that table, whereas D and trimming came from the DNA. The data show 200,000 to 300,000 clones, around 85% seen once. The chain uses TRBV6-5 and TRBJ2-6; D is undetermined. The sequence was collected from an elderly woman with acute or convalescent COVID-19. Sequenced: peripheral blood. The CDR3 here is CASRASGANVLTF. The CDR3, as DNA: TGTGCCAGCAGAGCCTCTGGGGCCAACGTCCTGACTTTC.